This T cell receptor (beta chain) was identified during a study of T cells after yellow fever vaccination. The CDR3 is made up of 14 amino acids. V dropped 4 bases and J dropped 7 bases, with 14 bases sitting between them. Germline CDR1 is MGHDK and CDR2 is SYGVNS. As TCR cDNA was made by 5'RACE template switching, a universal primer site and UMIs were added. A single record per CDR3 protein comes from TCRdb applying MiXCR to the 5' RACE reads. Among hundreds of thousands of distinct CDR3 sequences listed, 9% to 15% were seen once. This receptor was taken from a man between 25 and 39 years old who received the YFV17D yellow fever vaccine. The chain joins TRBV25-1 to TRBJ2-1, with D unresolved. The material sequenced was PBMCs, taken on the day of the yellow fever booster vaccination. The CDR3 nucleotides read TGTGCCAGCAGTGCTGGATACATGGCGAATGAGCAGTTCTTC. It codes for CASSAGYMANEQFF.